These 22 T cell receptor beta chains were all obtained from the same sample, sequenced in a study of T cells in women clearing cervical HPV infection. Clones were sequenced by immunoSEQ multiplex PCR, and TCRdb holds only the in-frame ones, with some missing. The sample has approximately 35,000 clones. The specimen was blood buffy coat. These receptors were collected from a woman between 18 and 75 years old with a cervical HPV16 infection that either progressed to CIN3+ or cleared (not recorded which).

To note about this clone: The read gets to within 3 residues of the CDR3 end, and the germline J gene fills in the rest. This chain uses TRBV4-1 with TRBJ1-1; a weak D match, TRBD1 (5 bases). Trimming pared 1 base from V and 3 bases from J, leaving 12 bases between. Germline V gives CDR1 MGHRA, CDR2 YSYEKL. The CDR3 has 15 amino acids. The CDR3 loop reads CASSQAGLKDTEAFF. CDR3 DNA (partial): TGCGCCAGCAGCCAAGCAGGGTTGAAGGACACTGAA.

As concerns this clone: The CDR3 end lies 3 residues beyond the end of the read and is filled in from the germline J gene. The chain employs TRBV13 and TRBJ2-1, with 7 positions matching TRBD2. The V gene's germline CDR1 is PRHDT and CDR2 FYEKMQ (reference sequence). V dropped 0 bases and J dropped 1; count of bases not matched to a gene: 21. CDR3 length equals 22 residues. The chain's CDR3 is CASSLGVSWGESSGVSYNEQFF. The CDR3 bases that were read are TGTGCCAGCAGCTTAGGAGTAAGTTGGGGTGAGTCCAGCGGGGTATCCTACAATGAG.

Comments on this clone: The read halts 3 residues ahead of the CDR3 end, with the missing end drawn from the germline J gene. This sequence joins TRBV20-1 and TRBJ2-7; 7 bases align to TRBD2. This CDR3 spans 14 amino acids. V lost 6 bases and J lost 2; bases outside the gene matches: 10. CDR1 is DFQATT and CDR2 is SNEGSKA in the germline V gene (reference sequence). CDR3 DNA (partial): TGCAGTGCCCCCCGGGACTATTATCCCTACGAG. This sequence encodes CSAPRDYYPYE. From start to end, the CDR3 is CSAPRDYYPYEQYF.

To note about this clone: The observed sequence ends 3 residues before the CDR3 terminus, with the missing tail filled in from the germline J gene. The chain joins TRBV4-2 to TRBJ2-2, with 10 bases lining up with TRBD2. This CDR3 region has 18 residues. Unmatched junction bases numbered 9, after V lost 0 bases and J lost 5 bases. CDR1 is LGHNA and CDR2 is YNFKEQ in the germline V gene. CDR3 bases read: TGTGCCAGCAGCCAAGAAGGAACAGCGGGGGGGTCTACCGGGGAG. Its protein is CASSQEGTAGGSTGE. The complete CDR3 reads CASSQEGTAGGSTGELFF.

Note on this clone: From the germline J gene comes the end of the CDR3, since the read stops 3 residues before it. The chain uses TRBV6-1 and TRBJ1-2; D uncertain. The CDR3 covers 13 residues. Trimming took off 2 bases at V and 5 bases at J, with 9 bases between the two ends. Germline V CDR1 and CDR2: MNHNS, SASEGT. Incomplete CDR3 DNA: TGTGCCAGCAGTGAACCAGAGTCATATGGC. The encoded protein is CASSEPESYG. The entire CDR3 protein is CASSEPESYGYTF.

As regards this clone: Sequencing ends 3 residues short of the CDR3 end; the germline J gene provides the rest. The chain joins TRBV20-1 to TRBJ2-3; 7 positions agree with TRBD2. Germline CDR1 DFQATT, CDR2 SNEGSKA (reference sequence). Trimming removed 5 bases from V and 6 bases from J; junction bases left unmatched: 11. The CDR3 extends over 14 amino acids. The covered CDR3 bases are TGCAGTGCTTCCAGCGGGGCGCCCAGGGATACG. Encoded protein: CSASSGAPRDT. The full CDR3 is CSASSGAPRDTQYF.

As to this clone: The read finishes 3 residues shy of the CDR3 end, and the germline J gene is used to complete it. The V and J genes are TRBV5-3 and TRBJ2-3; the D gene is possibly TRBD2 (6 bases). TRBV5-3 is marked as an open reading frame, function uncertain. The CDR3 is 18 amino acids. The V end was cut by 4 bases, the J end by 6 bases, with 27 bases between. CDR3 sequence: CARSRRRLSGPRADTQYF. The covered CDR3 bases are TGTGCCAGAAGCCGCAGGCGTCTTAGCGGTCCCAGGGCGGATACG.

The CDR3 here is CASSDPSVSYEQYF. CDR3 DNA, as far as it was read: TGTGCCAGCAGCGATCCCAGCGTATCCTACGAG. The chain combines TRBV5-4 with TRBJ2-7; D not certain. The read falls 3 residues short of the CDR3 end, and the missing part is taken from the germline J gene. The V gene lost 4 bases and the J gene lost 1 base, with 12 bases spanning the gap. This CDR3 contains 14 residues. Germline values: CDR1 SGHNT, CDR2 YYREEE (reference sequence).

A note on this clone: The read terminates 3 residues before the CDR3 end, so the remaining end is supplied by the germline J gene. The V and J genes are TRBV10-2 and TRBJ2-5, with D unresolved. The ends were cut back, 2 bases at V and 5 bases at J, with 9 bases in the middle. The CDR3 is 13 amino acids. Germline V gene data show CDR1 as WSHSY and CDR2 as SAAADI. Incomplete CDR3 DNA: TGCGCCAGCAGTGAGCCCCCCGGGGAGACC. Residues: CASSEPPGET. The entire CDR3 is CASSEPPGETQYF.

Concerning this clone: The sequence runs out 3 residues before the end of the CDR3; the remainder is reconstructed from the germline J gene. The chain joins TRBV19 to TRBJ1-1; TRBD1 matches 9 bases. Germline V gives CDR1 LNHDA, CDR2 SQIVND (reference sequence). The CDR3 sequence is 11 residues long. The covered CDR3 bases are TGTGCCAGTAGTCGACAGGGGGTG. Encoded protein: CASSRQGV. In full, the CDR3 reads CASSRQGVAFF.

In regard to this clone: The read comes to an end 3 residues before the CDR3 does, leaving the germline J gene to fill in the end. The chain joins TRBV6-1 to TRBJ2-7, with TRBD1 identical over 7 bases. Losses at the gene ends were 2 bases for V and 3 bases for J; bases not matched to a gene: 13. Germline CDR1 MNHNS, CDR2 SASEGT. The CDR3 sequence is 17 residues long. The CDR3 spells CASSELEGQSGSYEQYF. The sequenced CDR3 bases are TGTGCCAGCAGTGAACTTGAGGGACAGTCGGGCAGCTACGAG.

As for this clone: The read halts 3 residues ahead of the CDR3 end, with the missing end drawn from the germline J gene. This chain links TRBV7-9 with TRBJ2-1; 10 nucleotides match TRBD1. Germline lookup yields CDR1 SEHNR and CDR2 FQNEAQ (reference sequence). V was clipped by 5 bases and J by 0 bases; unmatched bases: 1. The CDR3 is made up of 15 amino acids. The CDR3: CASSGDRGSYNEQFF. The CDR3 DNA, read in part, is TGTGCCAGCAGCGGGGACAGGGGCTCCTACAATGAG.

Note on this clone: The read is 3 residues too short to cover the CDR3 end, so that end is filled in from the germline J gene. The V and J genes are TRBV5-5 and TRBJ1-4; 8 bases map to TRBD1. The CDR3 covers 14 residues. Germline V gene lookup returns CDR1 SGHKS and CDR2 YYEKEE (reference sequence). Trimming took 4 bases from V and 6 from J; bases not matched to a gene: 5. The CDR3 bases that were read are TGTGCCAGCAGCATGGGACAGGATCATGAAAAA. Its translation: CASSMGQDHEK. The CDR3 in its entirety is CASSMGQDHEKLFF.

Turning to this clone: The read ends 3 residues shy of where the CDR3 ends; the end is completed using the germline J gene. The chain recombines TRBV13 with TRBJ2-3; TRBD1 matches at 8 bases. The CDR3 totals 13 residues. The germline V gene encodes CDR1 PRHDT and CDR2 FYEKMQ (reference sequence). The V gene end was trimmed by 5 bases and the J gene end by 6 bases; junction bases not matched to a gene: 4. Incomplete CDR3 DNA: TGTGCCAGCAGCATCAGGGGGCGGGATACG. Encoded protein: CASSIRGRDT. The CDR3 reads in full as CASSIRGRDTQYF.

As for this clone: The observed sequence ends 3 residues before the CDR3 terminus, with the missing tail filled in from the germline J gene. The chain uses TRBV7-2 and TRBJ2-2, with D perhaps TRBD1 (6 bases). Trimming pared 6 bases from V and 0 bases from J, leaving 11 bases between. The CDR3 is 15 amino acids. CDR1 and CDR2 from the germline V gene are SGHTA and FQGNSA. CDR3 in amino acids: CASRRTVANTGELFF. The sequenced part of the CDR3 DNA is TGTGCCAGCAGACGGACAGTCGCGAACACCGGGGAG.

Notes on this clone: Coverage ceases 3 residues before the CDR3 finishes, and the germline J gene fills in the end. The chain recombines TRBV5-5 with TRBJ1-1; 7 bases agree with TRBD1. There are 15 residues in the CDR3. The germline gives CDR1 SGHKS, CDR2 YYEKEE (reference sequence). The sequenced CDR3 bases are TGTGCCAGCAGCCCTCGGGACAGCGCTCGAGCGGAA. Residues: CASSPRDSARAE. The complete CDR3 sequence is CASSPRDSARAEAFF.

Note on this clone: Read sequence stops 3 residues before the CDR3 end, and the germline J gene provides the missing end. The chain employs TRBV6-1 and TRBJ1-4, with a tentative D call TRBD1 (6 bases). The CDR3 contains 15 residues. V lost 4 bases and J 7 bases, leaving 16 bases between the germline ends. Per the germline V gene, CDR1 is MNHNS and CDR2 is SASEGT. Partial CDR3 DNA: TGTGCCAGCAGTGGGCAAGAGGGGGGGAGTGAAAAA. Translation: CASSGQEGGSEK. The entire CDR3 protein reads CASSGQEGGSEKLFF.

The part of the CDR3 DNA that was read is TGTGCCAGCAGCCCGCCTAGCGGGGGGACCTACAATGAG. Translated, it gives CASSPPSGGTYNE. The whole CDR3 region reads CASSPPSGGTYNEQFF. The chain uses TRBV9 and TRBJ2-1; 11 nucleotides line up with TRBD2. The CDR3 end falls 3 residues outside the read, so it is completed with the germline J gene. Germline V lookup: CDR1 SGDLS, CDR2 YYNGEE. This CDR3 region has 16 residues. The J segment lost 2 bases and the V segment lost 4 bases, leaving 5 bases of the junction unmatched.

Regarding this clone: From the germline J gene comes the end of the CDR3, since the read stops 3 residues before it. The chain employs TRBV5-1 and TRBJ2-7; 8 bases agree with TRBD1. Germline V gene data show CDR1 as SGHRS and CDR2 as YFSETQ. The CDR3 is 15 amino acids. V shed 1 base, J shed 4 bases, and the junction held 7 bases outside the gene matches. CDR3 DNA, as far as it was read: TGCGCCAGCAGCTTGACCCAGGGGGCCACATACGAG. This codes for CASSLTQGATYE. The whole CDR3 reads CASSLTQGATYEQYF. Complete variable domain (other parts from reference TRBV5-1 and TRBJ2-7): KAGVTQTPRYLIKTRGQQVTLSCSPISGHRSVSWYQQTPGQGLQFLFEYFSETQRNKGNFPGRFSGRQFSNSRSEMNVSTLELGDSALYLCASSLTQGATYEQYFGPGTRLTVT.

The CDR3 is CASSEDFQETQYF. CDR3 bases read: TGTGCCAGCAGTGAAGACTTTCAAGAGACG. V usage is TRBV2 and J usage is TRBJ2-3; D call uncertain. Read sequence stops 3 residues before the CDR3 end, and the germline J gene provides the missing end. The CDR3 contains 13 residues. CDR1 is SNHLY and CDR2 is FYNNEI in the germline V gene.

About this clone itself: Read sequence stops 3 residues before the CDR3 end, and the germline J gene provides the missing end. The V gene is TRBV28, the J gene TRBJ2-7; no firm D call. CDR3 length: 11 residues. Germline lookup yields CDR1 MDHEN and CDR2 SYDVKM. The ends were cut back, 4 bases at V and 3 bases at J, with 4 bases in the middle. CDR3 sequence reads: CASSSNYEQYF. The DNA read from the CDR3 is TGTGCCAGCAGTTCCAACTACGAG.

Points on this clone: The CDR3 is cut off 3 residues early in the read; its end comes from the germline J gene. The gene calls are TRBV7-3 and TRBJ2-2; 7 nucleotides agree with TRBD1. The CDR3 has 16 residues. V lost 5 bases to trimming and J lost 8 bases; unmatched junction nucleotides: 14. CDR1 is SGHTA and CDR2 is FQGTGA in the germline V gene. CDR3 loop: CASSPDVEGAAGELFF. The sequenced part of the CDR3 DNA is TGTGCCAGCAGCCCCGACGTAGAGGGGGCAGCGGGGGAG.